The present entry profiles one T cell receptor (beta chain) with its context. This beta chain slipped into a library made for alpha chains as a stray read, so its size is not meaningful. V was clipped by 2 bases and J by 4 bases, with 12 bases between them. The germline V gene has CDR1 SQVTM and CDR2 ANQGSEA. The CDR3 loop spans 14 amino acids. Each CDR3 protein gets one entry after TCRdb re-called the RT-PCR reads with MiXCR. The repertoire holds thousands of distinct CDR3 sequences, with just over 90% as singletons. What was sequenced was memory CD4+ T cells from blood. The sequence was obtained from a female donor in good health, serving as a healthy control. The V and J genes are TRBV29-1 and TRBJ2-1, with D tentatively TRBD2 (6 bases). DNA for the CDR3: TGCAGCGTTGAATTGGCTAGCGAGTACAATGAGCAGTTCTTC. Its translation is CSVELASEYNEQFF.